The 13 T cell receptor beta chains listed next were all sequenced from one sample in a study of blood T cells in healthy people across ages. Using a J-beta primer mix together with a sample-barcoded 5' primer, a second PCR was run for roughly 6 to 11 cycles. Each CDR3 protein gets one entry after TCRdb re-called the 5' RACE reads with MiXCR. The sample has under 1 million distinct CDR3 sequences, 40% to 50% seen once. Source material: blood. Source of these receptors: a man aged 55-75 years in good health.

The V gene is TRBV4-1, the J gene TRBJ2-7; D is ambiguous. The germline V and J ends were trimmed by 1 base and 1 base, with 11 bases remaining between them. Germline V gene lookup returns CDR1 MGHRA and CDR2 YSYEKL. This CDR3 contains 15 residues. DNA of the CDR3: TGCGCCAGCAGCCAAGGCTACAGTGGTTCCTACGAGCAGTACTTC. Its translation is CASSQGYSGSYEQYF.

CDR3 region: CAWRTSSGGAENEQFF. Written as DNA, the CDR3 is TGTGCCTGGAGAACCTCTAGCGGGGGGGCGGAGAATGAGCAGTTCTTC. The gene calls are TRBV30 and TRBJ2-1, with 12 bases matching TRBD2. This CDR3 contains 16 residues. The germline gives CDR1 GTSNPN, CDR2 SVGIG (reference sequence). Losses at the gene ends were 3 bases for V and 7 bases for J; bases not matched to a gene: 10.

The chain has TRBV5-6 and TRBJ2-3; D possibly corresponds to TRBD1 (5 bases). Germline V gene data show CDR1 as SGHDT and CDR2 as YYEEEE. CDR3 length: 15 residues. The V end lost 1 base, the J end lost 0 bases, and 9 bases lay between the germline ends. The CDR3 nucleotides are TGTGCCAGCAGCTTGCAAGGGGATAGCACAGATACGCAGTATTTT. Its translation is CASSLQGDSTDTQYF.

This chain uses TRBV27 with TRBJ1-5; no firm D call. The V end was cut by 6 bases, the J end by 4 bases, with 16 bases between. CDR1 is MNHEY and CDR2 is SMNVEV in the germline V gene (reference sequence). The CDR3 sequence is 15 residues long. The CDR3 reads CASRPVGGLNQPQHF. Here the CDR3 DNA reads TGTGCCAGCAGGCCAGTAGGAGGGTTGAATCAGCCCCAGCATTTT.

Regarding this clonotype: One junction end does not reproduce the germline sequence, and a read error may be involved. V and J are TRBV7-2 and TRBJ2-4; 10 positions agree with TRBD2. The closer fit of TRBJ2-7 to the DNA end suggests the J call may be wrong. Per germline, CDR1 SGHTA and CDR2 FQGNSA. CDR3 size: 15 residues. CDR3 region: CACRRGTSDIYEQYF. DNA of the CDR3: TGTGCCTGCAGGCGCGGGACTAGCGACATCTACGAGCAGTACTTC.

To note about this clonotype: An end of the junction differs from the germline gene, which may be a read error. The CDR3 here is CAGSPGTGSPLHF. The CDR3, as DNA: TGCGCCGGCAGTCCCGGGACAGGGTCCCCCCTCCACTTT. This chain links TRBV10-1 with TRBJ1-6, with 9 positions matching TRBD1. The CDR3 loop spans 13 amino acids. CDR1 is WNHNN, CDR2 SYGVQD, per germline (reference sequence).

The chain recombines TRBV5-5 with TRBJ2-5; 12 bases align to TRBD1. This CDR3 has 17 amino acids. Germline-derived CDR1 and CDR2 are SGHKS and YYEKEE (reference sequence). Trimming removed 5 bases from V and 5 bases from J; junction bases left unmatched: 13. CDR3 DNA: TGTGCCAGCAGTAAACCGGGACAGGGGGCCCAGCCGGAGACCCAGTACTTC. Amino acid sequence: CASSKPGQGAQPETQYF.

The chain combines TRBV3-1 with TRBJ2-7, with D perhaps given as TRBD1 or TRBD2 (6 bases each). CDR1 is LGHDT and CDR2 is YNNKEL in the germline V gene (reference sequence). The V end lost 5 bases, the J end lost 4 bases, and 18 bases lay between the germline ends. The CDR3 sequence is 15 residues long. CDR3: CASSDQRGGLYEQYF. Here the CDR3 DNA reads TGTGCCAGCAGCGACCAAAGAGGGGGGTTGTACGAGCAGTACTTC.

V and J are TRBV5-1 and TRBJ2-7, with D tentatively TRBD1 (5 bases). The CDR3 contains 15 residues. Germline CDR1 and CDR2: SGHRS and YFSETQ. V was cut by 4 bases and J by 0 bases, with 14 bases left in between. In nucleotides, the CDR3 is TGCGCCAGCAGCAAACTCTCGACAGCCTCCTACGAGCAGTACTTC. It yields the protein CASSKLSTASYEQYF.

This rearrangement joins TRBV6-2 or TRBV6-3 to TRBJ2-7; 7 bases map to TRBD1. Losses at the gene ends were 2 bases for V and 4 bases for J; bases not matched to a gene: 8. The CDR3 spans 15 residues. The germline CDR1 and CDR2 sequences are MNHEY and SVGEGT. CDR3 loop: CASSYPAGGPYEQYF. Here the CDR3 DNA reads TGTGCCAGCAGTTACCCGGCAGGGGGTCCGTACGAGCAGTACTTC.

The chain couples TRBV5-1 to TRBJ2-3, with 8 bases identical to TRBD1. The germline CDR1 and CDR2 sequences are SGHRS and YFSETQ. The CDR3 has 16 amino acids. Trimming removed 6 bases from V and 0 bases from J; junction bases left unmatched: 9. CDR3 in DNA: TGCGCCAGCACCCGGACGACAGGGGCTAGCACAGATACGCAGTATTTT. This sequence encodes CASTRTTGASTDTQYF.

The chain uses TRBV12-3 or TRBV12-4 and TRBJ1-4; TRBD1 matches at 8 bases. The junction had 8 bases not matched to a gene; V was cut back by 6 bases and J by 5 bases. The CDR3 runs to 15 residues. The CDR3 region has the DNA TGTGCCAGCAGCGCCCGTTGGGACAGGAATGAAAAACTGTTTTTT. Its translation is CASSARWDRNEKLFF.

There are many counts of this clonotype. V usage is TRBV30 and J usage is TRBJ2-1, with 10 nucleotides matching TRBD1. V trimming: 1 base; J trimming: 4 bases; junction bases outside the gene matches: 1. Germline loops: CDR1 GTSNPN, CDR2 SVGIG (reference sequence). This CDR3 is 14 amino acids long. The CDR3 loop reads CAWSGDRGYNEQFF. DNA of the CDR3: TGTGCCTGGAGTGGGGACAGGGGTTACAATGAGCAGTTCTTC.